This T cell receptor (beta chain) was captured by sequencing in a study of OX40 agonist ivuxolimab in advanced cancers. Study context: Patients were given ivuxolimab, an antibody that agonizes OX40 (CD134). It was permissible to have had prior anti-PD-1, anti-PD-L1 or anti-CTLA-4 therapy, and around 40% had some. Study results and caveats: The 0.1-3.0 mg/kg partial responders had among the lowest clonal expansion. Circulating CD4+ and CD8+ T cells showed clonal expansion by week 6 at 0.1 to 3.0 mg/kg.

Concerning this clone: The antigen remains unidentified.

CDR1 is SGHRS and CDR2 is YFSETQ in the germline V gene. V was pared by 6 bases and J by 5 bases, with 14 bases of the junction left unmatched. This CDR3 is 16 amino acids long. The assay was immunoSEQ multiplex PCR, and TCRdb's table has in-frame clones only and misses some. This sample has approximately 77,000 clones, with approximately 84% found just once. V gene TRBV5-1 combines with J gene TRBJ2-1; TRBD2 matches 7 bases. This specimen consisted of CD4+ or CD8+ T cells sorted from blood, obtained in a trial of the OX40 agonist ivuxolimab. The source is an adult with an advanced solid tumor such as melanoma, head and neck, liver or kidney cancer. The CDR3 nucleotides are TGCGCCAGCACCCCTTTAGTAAGCGGGACCAACAATGAGCAGTTCTTC. Amino acids: CASTPLVSGTNNEQFF.